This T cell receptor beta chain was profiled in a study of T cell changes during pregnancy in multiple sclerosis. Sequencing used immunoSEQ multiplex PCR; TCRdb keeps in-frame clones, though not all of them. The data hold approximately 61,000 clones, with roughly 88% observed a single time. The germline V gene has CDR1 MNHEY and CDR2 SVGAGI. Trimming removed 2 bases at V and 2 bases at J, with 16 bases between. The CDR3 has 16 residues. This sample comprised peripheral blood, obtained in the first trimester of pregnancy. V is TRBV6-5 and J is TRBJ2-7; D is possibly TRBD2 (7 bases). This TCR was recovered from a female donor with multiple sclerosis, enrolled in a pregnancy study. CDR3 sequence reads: CASSYRGGRDAYEQYF. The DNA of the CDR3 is TGTGCCAGCAGTTACAGGGGGGGAAGAGATGCCTACGAGCAGTACTTC.